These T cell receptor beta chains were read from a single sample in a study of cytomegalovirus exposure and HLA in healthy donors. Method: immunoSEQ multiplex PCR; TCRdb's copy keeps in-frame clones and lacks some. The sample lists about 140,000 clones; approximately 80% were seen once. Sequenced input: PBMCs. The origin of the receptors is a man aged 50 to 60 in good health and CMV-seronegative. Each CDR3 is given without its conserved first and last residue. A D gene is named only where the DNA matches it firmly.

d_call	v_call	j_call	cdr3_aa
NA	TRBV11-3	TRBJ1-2	ASSLRTDNYGYT
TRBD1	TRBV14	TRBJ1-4	ASSRRQGLSEKLF
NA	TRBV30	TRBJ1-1	AWSVGSNTEAF
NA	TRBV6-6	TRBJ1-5	ASSHDPGPQH
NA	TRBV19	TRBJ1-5	ASSPGDRSNQPQH
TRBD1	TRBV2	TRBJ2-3	ASSDALSGTVTDTQY
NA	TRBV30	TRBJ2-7	AWSVQPGYQTYEQY
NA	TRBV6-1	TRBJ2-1	ASSLYNEQF
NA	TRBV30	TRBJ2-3	AWNSVGASTDTQY
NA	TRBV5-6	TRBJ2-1	ASSLLSPLSNNEQF
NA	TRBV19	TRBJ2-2	ASRQYTGELF
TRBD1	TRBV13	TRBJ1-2	ASTSQGAGVNGYT
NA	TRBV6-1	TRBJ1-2	ASSVASNYGYT
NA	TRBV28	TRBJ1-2	ASSYPGTLLGGYT
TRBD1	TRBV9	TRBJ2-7	ASSARQGSYEQY
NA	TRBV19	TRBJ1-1	ASSIREVNTEAF
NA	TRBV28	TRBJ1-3	ASSLSVLSSGNTIY
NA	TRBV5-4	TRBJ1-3	ASSLVATGSSGNTIY
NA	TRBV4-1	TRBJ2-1	ASSQDPTGNNEQF
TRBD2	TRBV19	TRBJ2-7	ASSIELAGEQY
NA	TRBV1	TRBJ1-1	TSSRLHRGLTEAF
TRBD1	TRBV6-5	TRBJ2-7	ASSDRGLFPYEQY
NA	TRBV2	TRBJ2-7	ASSLGRGHYEQY
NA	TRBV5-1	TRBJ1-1	ASSSDGTLNTEAF
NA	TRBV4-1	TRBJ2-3	ASSQDQGGLTDTQY
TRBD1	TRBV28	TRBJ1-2	ASSFPTGTGSYGYT
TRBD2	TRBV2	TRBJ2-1	ASSGGGSQIAYNEQF
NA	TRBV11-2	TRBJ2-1	ASSLVIVGLF
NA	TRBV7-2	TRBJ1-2	ASSTRRRGVNYGYT
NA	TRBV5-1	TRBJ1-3	ASSPTVMAGNTIY
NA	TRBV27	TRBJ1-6	ASRKEGIGNSPLH
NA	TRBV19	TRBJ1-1	ASSNVRNTEAF
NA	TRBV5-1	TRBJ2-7	ASSRGQGDEQY
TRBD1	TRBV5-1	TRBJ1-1	ASSFQGGGNTEAF
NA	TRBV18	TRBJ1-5	ASSPFEGNQPQH
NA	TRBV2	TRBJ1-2	ASLFGGHGYT
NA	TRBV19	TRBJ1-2	ASSIGTVYGYT
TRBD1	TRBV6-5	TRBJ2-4	ASRPGQGVFDIQY
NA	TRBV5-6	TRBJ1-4	ASSLDLTGEKLF
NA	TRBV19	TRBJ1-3	ASSIGSGGNTIY
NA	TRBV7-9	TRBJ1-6	ASSRGTDNSPLH
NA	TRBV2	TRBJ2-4	ASSGLGSLAKNIQY
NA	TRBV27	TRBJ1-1	ASTSWGDTEAF
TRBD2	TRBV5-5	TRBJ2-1	ASSPGLAGGYNEQF
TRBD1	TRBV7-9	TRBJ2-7	ASSLYAGGGGEQY
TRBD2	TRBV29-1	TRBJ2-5	SAPQTSGGGETQY
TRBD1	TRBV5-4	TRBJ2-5	ASSLRDRGRETQY
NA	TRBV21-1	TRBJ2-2	ASRLRDSSTGELF
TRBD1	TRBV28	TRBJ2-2	ASRSTGAGELF
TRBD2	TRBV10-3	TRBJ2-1	AISERLAGGEQF
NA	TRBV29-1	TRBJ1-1	SVGGDTEAF
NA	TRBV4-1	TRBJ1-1	ASSQDGLRGGAF
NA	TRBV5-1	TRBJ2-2	ASSLRGSDTGELF
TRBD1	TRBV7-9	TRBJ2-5	ASSLITGQKQETQY